Listed here is a single TCR beta chain. The germline V and J ends were trimmed by 3 bases and 0 bases, with 9 bases remaining between them. The germline gives CDR1 LNHDA, CDR2 SQIVND (reference sequence). This CDR3 has 14 residues. Naive CD8 cells comprised CD45RO-negative, CCR7-positively selected cells, excluding terminally differentiated effector memory CD45RA+ cells. The data were produced by immunoSEQ multiplex PCR, yet TCRdb's version contains in-frame clones alone and is incomplete. Among hundreds of thousands of clones listed, about 95% were seen once. The sample comes from a study of shared clonotypes between healthy human individuals.

The origin of this receptor is a woman aged 30 to 39 in good health. Sequencing input: naive CD8+ T cells sorted from blood. The chain recombines TRBV19 with TRBJ2-7; D is ambiguous. The CDR3 nucleotides are TGTGCCAGTAGTATGGCAGGAGTCTCCTACGAGCAGTACTTC. Protein: CASSMAGVSYEQYF.